The clone carrying this T cell receptor (beta chain) was observed many times. This CDR3 region has 14 residues. V dropped 0 bases and J dropped 9 bases, with 12 bases sitting between them. Germline V gene data show CDR1 as DFQATT and CDR2 as SNEGSKA (reference sequence). This sample is part of a study of CD8+CD57+ T cells in acquired aplastic anemia. Investigators profiled TCR beta VDJ and CDR3 from genomic DNA template. From the reads, TCRdb called clonotypes with MiXCR, one entry per CDR3 protein. The table shows roughly 130,000 distinct CDR3 sequences, with over 45% occurring only once. This receptor was identified in a human donor in good health, serving as a control. The chain is built from TRBV20-1 and TRBJ1-6, with D uncertain. The sequenced sample was sorted CD4+, CD8+, or CD8+CD57+ T cells (not recorded which) from PBMCs. CDR3 loop: CSARDPRLGSPLHF. CDR3 DNA sequence: TGCAGTGCTAGAGATCCTAGACTGGGTTCACCCCTCCACTTT.